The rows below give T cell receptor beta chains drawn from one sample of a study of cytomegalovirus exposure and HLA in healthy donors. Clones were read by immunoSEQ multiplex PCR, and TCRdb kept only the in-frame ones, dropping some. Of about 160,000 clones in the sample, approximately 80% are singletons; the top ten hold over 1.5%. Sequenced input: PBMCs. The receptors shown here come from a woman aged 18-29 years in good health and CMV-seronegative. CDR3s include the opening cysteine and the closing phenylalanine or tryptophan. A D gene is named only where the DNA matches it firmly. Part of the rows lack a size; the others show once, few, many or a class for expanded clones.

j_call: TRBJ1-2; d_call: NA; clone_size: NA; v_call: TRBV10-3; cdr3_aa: CAISAGQKGGYTF; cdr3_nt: TGTGCCATCAGCGCAGGACAGAAAGGTGGCTACACCTTC
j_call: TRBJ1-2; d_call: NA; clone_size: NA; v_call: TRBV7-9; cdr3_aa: CASSLLDTHYGYTF; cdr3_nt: TGTGCCAGCAGCTTACTGGACACCCACTATGGCTACACCTTC
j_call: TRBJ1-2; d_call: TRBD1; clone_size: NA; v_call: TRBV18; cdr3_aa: CASSAGQGDGYTF; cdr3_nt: TGTGCCAGCTCCGCCGGACAGGGGGATGGCTACACCTTC
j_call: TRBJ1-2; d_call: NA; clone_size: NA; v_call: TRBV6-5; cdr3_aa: CASSRGDYGYTF; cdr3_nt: TGTGCCAGCAGCAGGGGCGACTATGGCTACACCTTC
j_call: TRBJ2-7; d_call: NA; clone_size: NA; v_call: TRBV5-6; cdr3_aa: CASSLRGGGTAYEQYF; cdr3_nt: TGTGCCAGCAGCCTCCGAGGGGGTGGCACCGCCTACGAGCAGTACTTC
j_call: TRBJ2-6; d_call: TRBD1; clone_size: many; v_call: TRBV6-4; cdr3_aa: CASSGTGGLSGANVLTF; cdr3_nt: TGTGCCAGCAGTGGGACAGGCGGACTGTCTGGGGCCAACGTCCTGACTTTC
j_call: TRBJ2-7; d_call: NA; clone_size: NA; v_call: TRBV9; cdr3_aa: CASSVGQVPAYEQYF; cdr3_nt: TGTGCCAGCAGCGTAGGACAGGTCCCAGCCTACGAGCAGTACTTC
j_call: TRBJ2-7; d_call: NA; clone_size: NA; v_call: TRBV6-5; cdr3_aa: CASSYSRQDKREQYF; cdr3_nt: TGTGCCAGCAGTTACTCGAGGCAGGATAAGCGGGAGCAGTACTTC
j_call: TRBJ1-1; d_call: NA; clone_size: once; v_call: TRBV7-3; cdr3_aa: CASSSNGVPEAFF; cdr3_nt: TGTGCCAGCAGCTCAAATGGAGTACCTGAAGCTTTCTTT
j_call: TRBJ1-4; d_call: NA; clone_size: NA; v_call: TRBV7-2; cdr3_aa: CAQRVYEKLFF; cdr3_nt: TGTGCCCAGCGGGTGTATGAAAAACTGTTTTTT
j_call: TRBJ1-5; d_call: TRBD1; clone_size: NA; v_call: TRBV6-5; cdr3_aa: CASRTGQTYQPQHF; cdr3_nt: TGTGCCAGCCGGACAGGACAGACTTATCAGCCCCAGCATTTT
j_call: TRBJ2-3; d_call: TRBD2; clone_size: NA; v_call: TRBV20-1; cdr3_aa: CSAHRGTTQYF; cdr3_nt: TGCAGTGCCCACCGGGGGACTACCCAGTATTTT
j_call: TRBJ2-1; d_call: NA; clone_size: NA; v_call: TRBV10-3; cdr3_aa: CAISREDNEQFF; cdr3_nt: TGTGCCATTAGCCGAGAGGACAATGAGCAGTTCTTC
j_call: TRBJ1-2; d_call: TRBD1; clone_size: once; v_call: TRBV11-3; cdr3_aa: CASSPSPRQGERYGYTF; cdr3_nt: TGTGCCAGCAGCCCCTCCCCTAGACAGGGCGAGAGGTATGGCTACACCTTC
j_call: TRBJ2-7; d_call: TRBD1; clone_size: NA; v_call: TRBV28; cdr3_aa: CASSSLGQGKYEQYF; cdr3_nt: TGTGCCAGCAGTTCCCTGGGACAGGGAAAATACGAGCAGTACTTC
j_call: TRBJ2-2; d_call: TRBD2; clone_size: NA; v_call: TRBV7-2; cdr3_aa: CASSLGAGGPYTGELFF; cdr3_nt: TGTGCCAGCAGCTTAGGTGCGGGGGGGCCGTACACCGGGGAGCTGTTTTTT
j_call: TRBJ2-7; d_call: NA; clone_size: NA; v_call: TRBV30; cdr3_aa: CAWSVGGVGYEQYF; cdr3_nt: TGTGCCTGGAGTGTAGGAGGGGTAGGGTACGAGCAGTACTTC
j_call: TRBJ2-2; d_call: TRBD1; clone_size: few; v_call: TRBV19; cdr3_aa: CASSRTGDTGELFF; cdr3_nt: TGTGCCAGTAGCAGGACAGGGGACACCGGGGAGCTGTTTTTT
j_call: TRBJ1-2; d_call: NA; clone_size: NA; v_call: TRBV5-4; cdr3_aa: CASSPAGGPLFGYTF; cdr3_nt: TGTGCCAGCAGCCCAGCGGGGGGGCCCTTGTTTGGCTACACCTTC
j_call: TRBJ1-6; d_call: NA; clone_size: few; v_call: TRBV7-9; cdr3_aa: CASSGSSYNSPLHF; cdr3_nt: TGTGCCAGCAGCGGGAGCTCCTATAATTCACCCCTCCACTTT
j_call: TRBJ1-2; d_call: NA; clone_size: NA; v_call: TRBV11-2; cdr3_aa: CASSPGWESNYGYTF; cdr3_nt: TGTGCCAGCAGCCCCGGGTGGGAGTCTAACTATGGCTACACCTTC
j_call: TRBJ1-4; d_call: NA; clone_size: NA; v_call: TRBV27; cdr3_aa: CASSLTRVGGEKLFF; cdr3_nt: TGTGCCAGCAGTTTAACCAGGGTCGGGGGTGAAAAACTGTTTTTT
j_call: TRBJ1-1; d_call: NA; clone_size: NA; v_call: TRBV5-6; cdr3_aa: CASSLGRGTEAFF; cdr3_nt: TGTGCCAGCAGCTTGGGGAGAGGGACTGAAGCTTTCTTT
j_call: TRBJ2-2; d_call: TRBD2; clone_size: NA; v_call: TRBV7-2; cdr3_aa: CASSFQTSGGADGELFF; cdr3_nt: TGTGCCAGCAGCTTCCAGACTAGCGGGGGGGCCGACGGGGAGCTGTTTTTT
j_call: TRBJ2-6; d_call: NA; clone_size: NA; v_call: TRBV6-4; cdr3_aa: CASSKTGNSGANVLTF; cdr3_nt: TGTGCCAGCAGTAAAACCGGGAACTCTGGGGCCAACGTCCTGACTTTC
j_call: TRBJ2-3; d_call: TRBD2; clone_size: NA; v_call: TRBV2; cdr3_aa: CASSDLAGASTDTQYF; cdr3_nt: TGTGCCAGCAGTGACCTAGCGGGGGCCAGCACAGATACGCAGTATTTT
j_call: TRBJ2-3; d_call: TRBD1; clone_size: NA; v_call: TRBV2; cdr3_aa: CASSRDSVGGTQYF; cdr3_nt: TGTGCCAGCAGTCGGGACAGTGTGGGCGGTACGCAGTATTTT
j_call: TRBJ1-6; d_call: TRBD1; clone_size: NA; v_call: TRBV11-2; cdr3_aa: CASSSDRVTSPLHF; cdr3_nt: TGTGCCAGCAGCTCGGACAGGGTAACCTCACCCCTCCACTTT
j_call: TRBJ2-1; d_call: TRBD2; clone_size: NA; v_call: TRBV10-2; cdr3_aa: CASSGPGLAGGKSSYNEQFF; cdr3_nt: TGCGCCAGCAGTGGCCCGGGACTAGCGGGGGGGAAGAGCTCCTACAATGAGCAGTTCTTC
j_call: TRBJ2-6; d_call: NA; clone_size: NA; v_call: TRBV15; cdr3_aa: CATSRDEGSGANVLTF; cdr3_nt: TGTGCCACCAGCAGAGATGAGGGCTCTGGGGCCAACGTCCTGACTTTC
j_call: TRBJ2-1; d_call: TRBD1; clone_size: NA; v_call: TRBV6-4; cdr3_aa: CASSDRDRGMDEQFF; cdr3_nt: TGTGCCAGCAGTGACAGGGACAGGGGCATGGATGAGCAGTTCTTC
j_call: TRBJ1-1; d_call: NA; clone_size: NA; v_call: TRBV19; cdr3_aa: CASLILGGTEAFF; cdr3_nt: TGTGCCAGTTTGATTCTCGGCGGGACTGAAGCTTTCTTT
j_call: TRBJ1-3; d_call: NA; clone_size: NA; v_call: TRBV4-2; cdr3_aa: CASSQAGAGNTIYF; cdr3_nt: TGTGCCAGCAGCCAAGCAGGGGCGGGAAACACCATATATTTT
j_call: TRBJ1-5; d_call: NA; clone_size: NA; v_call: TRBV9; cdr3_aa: CASRGGNQPQHF; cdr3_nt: TGTGCCAGCAGGGGGGGGAATCAGCCCCAGCATTTT
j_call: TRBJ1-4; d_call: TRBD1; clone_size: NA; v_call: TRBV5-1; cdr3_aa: CASSLAAGGGSAKLFF; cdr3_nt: TGCGCCAGCAGCTTGGCCGCAGGGGGAGGTTCTGCAAAACTGTTTTTT
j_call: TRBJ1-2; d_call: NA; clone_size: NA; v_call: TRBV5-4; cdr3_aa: CASSLARGQNGYTF; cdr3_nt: TGTGCCAGCAGCTTGGCCAGGGGACAAAATGGCTACACCTTC
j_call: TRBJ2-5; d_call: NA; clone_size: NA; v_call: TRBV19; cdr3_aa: CASTPDNHQETQYF; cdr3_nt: TGTGCCAGTACCCCGGACAACCACCAAGAGACCCAGTACTTC
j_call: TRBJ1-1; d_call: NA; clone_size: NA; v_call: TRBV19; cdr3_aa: CASNAKSAGPNTEAFF; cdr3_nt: TGTGCCAGTAACGCCAAGTCCGCAGGGCCGAACACTGAAGCTTTCTTT
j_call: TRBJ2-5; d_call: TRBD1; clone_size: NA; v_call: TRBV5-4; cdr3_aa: CASRIQGAGETQYF; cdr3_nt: TGTGCCAGCAGAATACAGGGGGCGGGGGAGACCCAGTACTTC
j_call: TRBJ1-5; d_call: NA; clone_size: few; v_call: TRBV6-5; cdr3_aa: CASGTGIQPQHF; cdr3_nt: TGTGCCAGCGGAACAGGGATTCAGCCCCAGCATTTT
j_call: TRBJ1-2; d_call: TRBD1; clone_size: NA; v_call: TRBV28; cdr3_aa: CASSFRGRYSYGYTF; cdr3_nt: TGTGCCAGCAGTTTTAGGGGGCGCTATTCCTATGGCTACACCTTC
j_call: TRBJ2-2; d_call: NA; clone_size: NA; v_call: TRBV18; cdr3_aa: CASSPLARVRTGELFF; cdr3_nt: TGTGCCAGCTCACCACTAGCGAGGGTCCGCACCGGGGAGCTGTTTTTT
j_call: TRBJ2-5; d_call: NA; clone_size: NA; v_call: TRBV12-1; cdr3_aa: CASSFNPKGANLQETQYF; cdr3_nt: TGTGCCAGCAGCTTTAATCCGAAAGGGGCAAACTTACAAGAGACCCAGTACTTC
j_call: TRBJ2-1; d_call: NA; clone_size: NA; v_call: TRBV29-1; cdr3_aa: CSAHRNTGNEQFF; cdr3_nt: TGCAGCGCCCACAGGAATACTGGCAATGAGCAGTTCTTC
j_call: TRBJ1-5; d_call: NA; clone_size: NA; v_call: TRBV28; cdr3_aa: CASSLGGGGDNQPQHF; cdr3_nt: TGTGCCAGCAGTTTAGGGGGCGGGGGGGACAATCAGCCCCAGCATTTT
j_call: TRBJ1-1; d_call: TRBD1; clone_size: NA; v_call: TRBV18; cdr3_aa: CASSPLPLGQGVTEAFF; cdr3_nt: TGTGCCAGCTCACCGCTTCCCCTAGGACAGGGTGTGACTGAAGCTTTCTTT
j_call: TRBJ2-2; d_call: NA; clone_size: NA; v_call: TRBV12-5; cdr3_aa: CASGLSYRATGELFF; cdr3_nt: TGTGCTAGTGGTTTGTCCTACAGGGCCACCGGGGAGCTGTTTTTT
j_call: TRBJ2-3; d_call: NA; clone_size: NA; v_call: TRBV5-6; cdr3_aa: CASSLEALRADTQYF; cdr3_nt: TGTGCCAGCAGCTTGGAGGCCCTACGGGCAGATACGCAGTATTTT
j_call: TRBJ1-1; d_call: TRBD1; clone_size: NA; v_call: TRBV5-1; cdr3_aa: CASSLGDRTEAFF; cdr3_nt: TGCGCCAGCAGCTTGGGGGACAGGACTGAAGCTTTCTTT
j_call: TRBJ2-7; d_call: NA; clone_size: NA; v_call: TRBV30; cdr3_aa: CAWSVESYEQYF; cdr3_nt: TGTGCCTGGAGTGTAGAGTCCTACGAGCAGTACTTC
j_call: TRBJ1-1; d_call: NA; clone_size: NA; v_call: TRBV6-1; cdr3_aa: CASRQGINTEAFF; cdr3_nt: TGTGCCAGCAGGCAGGGTATTAACACTGAAGCTTTCTTT
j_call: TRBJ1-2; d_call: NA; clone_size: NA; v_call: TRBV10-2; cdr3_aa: CASRGWDFDGGYTF; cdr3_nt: TGCGCCAGCAGAGGATGGGACTTCGACGGTGGCTACACCTTC
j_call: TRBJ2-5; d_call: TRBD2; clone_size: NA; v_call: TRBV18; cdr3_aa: CASSPPGLAGVQETQYF; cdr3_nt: TGTGCCAGCTCACCACCCGGACTAGCGGGGGTACAAGAGACCCAGTACTTC
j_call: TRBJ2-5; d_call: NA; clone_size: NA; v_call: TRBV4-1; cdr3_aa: CASSQETVRETQYF; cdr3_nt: TGCGCCAGCAGCCAAGAGACAGTGAGAGAGACCCAGTACTTC
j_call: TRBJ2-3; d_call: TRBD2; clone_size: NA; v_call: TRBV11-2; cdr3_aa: CASSLHPGLAGIGDTQYF; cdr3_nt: TGTGCCAGCAGCCTACATCCGGGACTAGCGGGGATTGGAGATACGCAGTATTTT
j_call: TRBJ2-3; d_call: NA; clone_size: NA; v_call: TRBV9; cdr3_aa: CASSVASADTQYF; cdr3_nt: TGTGCCAGCAGCGTAGCTTCGGCAGATACGCAGTATTTT
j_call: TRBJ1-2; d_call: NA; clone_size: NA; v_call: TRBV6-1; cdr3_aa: CASRRAETSPYGYTF; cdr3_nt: TGTGCCAGCAGGAGGGCAGAGACTTCCCCTTATGGCTACACCTTC
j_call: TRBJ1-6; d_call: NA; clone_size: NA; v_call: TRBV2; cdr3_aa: CASISTENSPLHF; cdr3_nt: TGTGCCAGCATCTCGACAGAGAATTCACCCCTCCACTTT
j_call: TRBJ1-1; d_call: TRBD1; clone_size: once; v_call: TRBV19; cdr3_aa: CASSTGGTGTEAFF; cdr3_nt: TGTGCCAGTAGTACAGGGGGGACAGGCACTGAAGCTTTCTTT